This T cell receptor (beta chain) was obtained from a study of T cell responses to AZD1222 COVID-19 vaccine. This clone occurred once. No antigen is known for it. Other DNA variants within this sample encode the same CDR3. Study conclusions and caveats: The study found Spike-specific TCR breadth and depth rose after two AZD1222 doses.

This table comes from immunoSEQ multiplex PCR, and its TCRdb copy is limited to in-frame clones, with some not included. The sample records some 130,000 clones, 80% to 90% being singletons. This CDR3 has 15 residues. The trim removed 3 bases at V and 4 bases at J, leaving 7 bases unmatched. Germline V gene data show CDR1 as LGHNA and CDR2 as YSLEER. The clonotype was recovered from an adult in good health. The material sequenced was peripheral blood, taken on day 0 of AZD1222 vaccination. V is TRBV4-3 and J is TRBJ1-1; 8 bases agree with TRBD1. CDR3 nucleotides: TGCGCCAGCAGCCAGGACAGGGTAGGAGGCACTGAAGCTTTCTTT. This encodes CASSQDRVGGTEAFF.